Listed here are 12 T cell receptor beta chains from one sample, sequenced in a study of control samples from healthy donors and cancer patients. Profiling relied on immunoSEQ multiplex PCR, and the TCRdb table lists in-frame clones only, not all of them. This table holds around 82,000 clones, more than 75% found once. The material sequenced was blood. The receptors shown here come from a man aged 50-59 years in good health.

The V gene is TRBV19, the J gene TRBJ1-2, with 7 bases aligning to TRBD1. CDR1 is LNHDA, CDR2 SQIVND, per germline (reference sequence). J lost 4 bases, V lost 1 base, and 9 bases had no gene match. CDR3 size: 16 residues. CDR3 bases: TGTGCCAGTAGTATAGTCCCCACAGGGGTTGGCTATGGCTACACCTTC. This gives the protein CASSIVPTGVGYGYTF.

This chain connects TRBV4-3 to TRBJ2-7; D may match TRBD1 or TRBD2 (5 bases each). This CDR3 comprises 17 residues. V lost 3 bases to trimming and J lost 2 bases, with 20 bases between them. Germline V lookup: CDR1 LGHNA, CDR2 YSLEER. CDR3 sequence: CASSQAYSGTGTYEQYF. Written as DNA, the CDR3 is TGCGCCAGCAGCCAGGCCTACTCCGGGACGGGAACCTACGAGCAGTACTTC.

This rearrangement joins TRBV27 to TRBJ2-7, with D perhaps matching TRBD1 (5 bases). Germline loops: CDR1 MNHEY, CDR2 SMNVEV (reference sequence). Deletions cut 3 bases from V and 3 bases from J, with 9 bases between. This CDR3 contains 13 residues. CDR3 loop: CASSFQGGYEQYF. CDR3 bases: TGTGCCAGCAGTTTCCAGGGCGGCTACGAGCAGTACTTC.

The chain uses TRBV5-1 and TRBJ2-1; no reliable D call. Trimming cost V 0 bases and J 5 bases, with 12 bases left between them. Germline V gene data show CDR1 as SGHRS and CDR2 as YFSETQ. The CDR3 runs to 15 residues. The CDR3 reads CASSLVGVPHNEQFF. DNA of the CDR3: TGCGCCAGCAGCTTGGTGGGCGTACCACACAATGAGCAGTTCTTC.

This clone was seen a few times. The same CDR3 also results from other DNA sequences found in this sample. V and J are TRBV18 and TRBJ2-7; D is unresolved. The CDR3 spans 15 residues. Trimming shortened V by 3 bases and J by 0 bases, and 12 bases separated the two germline ends. CDR1 is KGHSH and CDR2 is LQKENI in the germline V gene. CDR3 sequence reads: CASSPRQATSYEQYF. The CDR3 region has the DNA TGTGCCAGCTCACCCCGCCAGGCCACCTCCTACGAGCAGTACTTC. Variable domain in full (rest from reference TRBV18 and TRBJ2-7): NAGVMQNPRHLVRRRGQEARLRCSPMKGHSHVYWYRQLPEEGLKFMVYLQKENIIDESGMPKERFSAEFPKEGPSILRIQQVVRGDSAAYFCASSPRQATSYEQYFGPGTRLTVT.

This clone was seen a handful of times. The DNA of the CDR3 is TGTGCCAGCAGCTCTCGGACAGGGCTCGGTGAAAAACTGTTTTTT. It encodes CASSSRTGLGEKLFF. The genes are TRBV7-2 and TRBJ1-4, with 8 bases matching TRBD1. Germline V gives CDR1 SGHTA, CDR2 FQGNSA. The CDR3 totals 15 residues. With 4 bases clipped from V and 7 bases from J, the junction kept 8 bases outside the gene matches.

This chain joins TRBV7-2 and TRBJ1-2; 8 bases agree with TRBD1. The CDR3 consists of 14 residues. Per the germline V gene, CDR1 is SGHTA and CDR2 is FQGNSA. V was pared by 6 bases and J by 12 bases, with 15 bases of the junction left unmatched. The CDR3 sequence is CASSPPGQVPLDTF. DNA of the CDR3: TGTGCCAGCAGTCCACCGGGACAGGTCCCCCTGGACACCTTC.

The chain is built from TRBV10-1 and TRBJ2-2; tentatively, D is TRBD1 (6 bases). V was trimmed by 4 bases and J by 4 bases, leaving 16 bases between them. The CDR3 has 16 residues. Germline loops: CDR1 WNHNN, CDR2 SYGVQD (reference sequence). The CDR3 region has the DNA TGCGCCAGCAGTGCCCGGGACACCTCAGGCACCGGGGAGCTGTTTTTT. This translates into CASSARDTSGTGELFF.

Regarding this clone: The same CDR3 can be traced to other DNA sequences in this sample. This sequence joins TRBV30 and TRBJ1-5; D remains unclear. This CDR3 has 13 amino acids. Germline lookup yields CDR1 GTSNPN and CDR2 SVGIG (reference sequence). V shed 1 base and J shed 0 bases, with 4 bases lying between them. Here the CDR3 DNA reads TGTGCCTGGAGTGGGGATAGCAATCAGCCCCAGCATTTT. Protein: CAWSGDSNQPQHF.

A single count supports this clone. The rearrangement joins TRBV10-2 to TRBJ2-2; D is undetermined. CDR3 size: 12 residues. From germline, CDR1 is WSHSY and CDR2 SAAADI. Between the trimmed V and J ends, which lost 6 bases and 5 bases, there was a span of 7 bases. The DNA of the CDR3 is TGCGCCAGCAGCGAAAGAACCGGGGAGCTGTTTTTT. This sequence encodes CASSERTGELFF.

This clone appeared a single time. The rearrangement joins TRBV5-4 to TRBJ1-1, with D hard to call. Looked up from germline, CDR1 is SGHNT and CDR2 is YYREEE (reference sequence). This CDR3 comprises 16 residues. The germline V and J ends were trimmed by 4 bases and 6 bases, with 22 bases remaining between them. This CDR3 is CASSRSSGSLTSEAFF. CDR3 coding DNA: TGTGCCAGCAGCAGATCGTCAGGTTCTCTTACTTCTGAAGCTTTCTTT.

The chain employs TRBV6-5 and TRBJ1-4; weak D call: TRBD1 (5 bases). The germline V gene has CDR1 MNHEY and CDR2 SVGAGI. Trimming took 2 bases from V and 3 from J, leaving 10 bases between them. The CDR3 sequence is 15 residues long. The CDR3 loop reads CASSYSREANEKLFF. CDR3 nucleotides: TGTGCCAGCAGTTACAGCAGGGAAGCTAATGAAAAACTGTTTTTT.